These 2 T cell receptor beta chains were sequenced from one sample in a study of vaccination effects on CD4 cells after COVID-19. Expansion of antigen-specific CD4+ T cells with viral peptide pools was carried out by the ViraFEST assay before sequencing. Upon completion of more than eight days in culture, CD4+ T cells were isolated. Previously uninfected by SARS-CoV-2, the vaccine recipients also showed negative nucleocapsid antibodies. Method: immunoSEQ multiplex PCR; TCRdb's copy keeps in-frame clones and lacks some. Of tens of thousands of clones listed, approximately 70% were seen once; the top ten hold roughly 4%. What these receptors recognize is not known. This material consisted of CD4+ T cells from PBMCs cultured with HCoV-OC43 spike peptides, taken before COVID-19 vaccination. Subset reported: HCoV-OC43 spike overlapping peptide pool stimulation. All receptors come from a human donor who received a COVID-19 vaccine.

This clone came up a few times. The chain couples TRBV5-4 to TRBJ1-2; D may be TRBD1 (5 bases). V gave up 4 bases and J gave up 4 bases, with 20 bases separating them. This CDR3 has 16 residues. Per the germline V gene, CDR1 is SGHNT and CDR2 is YYREEE (reference sequence). The CDR3 DNA follows: TGTGCCAGCAGCCAGGGCGGGCAGGGCCGAATCTATGGCTACACCTTC. Translated: CASSQGGQGRIYGYTF.

This clone was counted once. This chain connects TRBV6-2 or TRBV6-3 to TRBJ1-1; D is unresolved. V lost 2 bases, J lost 6 bases, and 7 bases lay in between. The CDR3 runs to 12 residues. Germline-derived CDR1 and CDR2 are MNHEY and SVGEGT. CDR3 in amino acids: CASSYLWAEAFF. The CDR3 nucleotides are TGTGCCAGCAGTTACCTATGGGCTGAAGCTTTCTTT.